Described below is a single T cell receptor beta chain sequence and its context. The entry originates in a study of patients and donors after allogeneic stem cell transplantation. MiXCR, run by TCRdb on the RT-PCR reads, gives a single entry per CDR3 protein. The sample has about 200,000 distinct CDR3 sequences, 35% to 45% seen once; the top ten hold around a tenth. The V gene lost 7 bases and the J gene lost 0 bases, with 9 bases spanning the gap. Germline CDR1 MNHEY, CDR2 SVGAGI. The CDR3 length is 13 residues. Sequencing was performed on blood, either unsorted or a sorted T cell fraction (not recorded which). This TCR was sampled from a human donor who was either an allogeneic HSCT recipient or a stem cell or donor lymphocyte infusion donor (not recorded which). It is not recorded whose cells these are; they may come from a transplant donor. V and J are TRBV6-5 and TRBJ1-1; D is ambiguous. The CDR3 sequence is CASNQWVNTEAFF. The CDR3 DNA reads TGTGCCAGCAACCAGTGGGTGAACACTGAAGCTTTCTTT.